These T cell receptor beta chains were read from a single sample in a study of neurological immune-mediated disorders. Each CDR3 protein is one row after TCRdb ran MiXCR on the 5' RACE reads. The sample yields 70,000 to 90,000 distinct CDR3 sequences, roughly 4.7% seen once. Source material: PBMCs. The source is a woman between 25 and 40 years old with multiple sclerosis. Both conserved end residues are part of each CDR3. Fields, in order: clone size, V gene, J gene, D gene, CDR3 protein, CDR3 DNA. A D gene is named only where the DNA matches it firmly. Some rows have no size entry. The others give once, few or many, or a class for an expanded clone.

abundance: few; v_gene: TRBV30; j_gene: TRBJ1-3; d_gene: NA; CDR3aa: CAWTGRISGNTIYF; CDR3nt: TGTGCCTGGACGGGCAGAATCTCTGGAAACACCATATATTTT
abundance: NA; v_gene: TRBV10-3; j_gene: TRBJ2-3; d_gene: NA; CDR3aa: CAISGRQTSTDTQYF; CDR3nt: TGTGCCATCAGTGGTCGACAGACTAGCACAGATACGCAGTATTTT
abundance: few; v_gene: TRBV7-8; j_gene: TRBJ2-2; d_gene: TRBD2; CDR3aa: CASSPHGGINTGELFF; CDR3nt: TGTGCCAGCAGCCCCCACGGGGGGATAAACACCGGGGAGCTGTTTTTT
abundance: NA; v_gene: TRBV20-1; j_gene: TRBJ2-2; d_gene: NA; CDR3aa: CSATLRKGGVGELFF; CDR3nt: TGCAGTGCTACCCTTCGAAAGGGGGGGGTCGGGGAGCTGTTTTTT
abundance: many; v_gene: TRBV27; j_gene: TRBJ2-3; d_gene: NA; CDR3aa: CASSTGATDTQYF; CDR3nt: TGTGCCAGCTCCACCGGGGCCACAGATACGCAGTATTTT
abundance: many; v_gene: TRBV28; j_gene: TRBJ2-7; d_gene: NA; CDR3aa: CASSLYRRGSYEQYF; CDR3nt: TGTGCCAGCAGTTTATATAGGAGGGGGTCCTACGAGCAGTACTTC
abundance: NA; v_gene: TRBV23-1; j_gene: TRBJ2-5; d_gene: TRBD2; CDR3aa: CASSPLKGRGEVAETQYF; CDR3nt: TGCGCCAGCAGTCCACTGAAAGGGCGGGGGGAGGTGGCGGAGACCCAGTACTTC
abundance: few; v_gene: TRBV20-1; j_gene: TRBJ2-2; d_gene: NA; CDR3aa: CSARRRGVNTGELFF; CDR3nt: TGCAGTGCTAGACGGAGAGGGGTGAACACCGGGGAGCTGTTTTTT
abundance: many; v_gene: TRBV10-3; j_gene: TRBJ2-1; d_gene: TRBD2; CDR3aa: CAISDGLAGTSQVGEQFF; CDR3nt: TGTGCCATCAGTGACGGGCTAGCGGGGACGTCCCAGGTAGGGGAGCAGTTCTTC
abundance: many; v_gene: TRBV12-3/TRBV12-4; j_gene: TRBJ2-7; d_gene: NA; CDR3aa: CASSPGDTLYEQYF; CDR3nt: TGTGCCAGCAGTCCGGGAGACACTTTATACGAGCAGTACTTC
abundance: NA; v_gene: TRBV10-2; j_gene: TRBJ2-3; d_gene: TRBD2; CDR3aa: CASSEPLAGDTDTQYF; CDR3nt: TGCGCCAGCAGTGAGCCCCTAGCGGGGGACACAGATACGCAGTATTTT